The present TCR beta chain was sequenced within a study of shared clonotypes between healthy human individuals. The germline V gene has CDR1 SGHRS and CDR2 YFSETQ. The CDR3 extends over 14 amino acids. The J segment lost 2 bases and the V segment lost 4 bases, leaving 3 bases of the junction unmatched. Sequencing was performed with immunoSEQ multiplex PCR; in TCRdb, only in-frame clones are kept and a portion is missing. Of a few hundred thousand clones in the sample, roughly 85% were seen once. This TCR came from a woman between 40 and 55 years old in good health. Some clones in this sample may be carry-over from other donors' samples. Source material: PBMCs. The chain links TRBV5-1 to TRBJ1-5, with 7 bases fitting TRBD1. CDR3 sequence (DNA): TGCGCCAGCAGCGAAGGGACAGGCAATCAGCCCCAGCATTTT. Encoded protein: CASSEGTGNQPQHF.